This entry is about one T cell receptor (beta chain). This specimen comes from a study of blood T cell repertoires in COVID-19. The CDR3 is 17 amino acids. Germline V gene lookup returns CDR1 SGHTA and CDR2 FQGNSA. The V end was cut by 3 bases, the J end by 0 bases, with 15 bases between. This table comes from immunoSEQ multiplex PCR, and its TCRdb copy is limited to in-frame clones, with some not included. The sample contains about 100,000 clones, around 90% of which appear only once. The sequence was obtained from a woman in her thirties with acute or convalescent COVID-19. The source material was peripheral blood. The genes are TRBV7-2 and TRBJ1-5; the D is unclear. The CDR3 is CASSLVVLEHSNQPQHF. In DNA form, the CDR3 reads TGTGCCAGCAGCTTGGTAGTTTTGGAGCATAGCAATCAGCCCCAGCATTTT.